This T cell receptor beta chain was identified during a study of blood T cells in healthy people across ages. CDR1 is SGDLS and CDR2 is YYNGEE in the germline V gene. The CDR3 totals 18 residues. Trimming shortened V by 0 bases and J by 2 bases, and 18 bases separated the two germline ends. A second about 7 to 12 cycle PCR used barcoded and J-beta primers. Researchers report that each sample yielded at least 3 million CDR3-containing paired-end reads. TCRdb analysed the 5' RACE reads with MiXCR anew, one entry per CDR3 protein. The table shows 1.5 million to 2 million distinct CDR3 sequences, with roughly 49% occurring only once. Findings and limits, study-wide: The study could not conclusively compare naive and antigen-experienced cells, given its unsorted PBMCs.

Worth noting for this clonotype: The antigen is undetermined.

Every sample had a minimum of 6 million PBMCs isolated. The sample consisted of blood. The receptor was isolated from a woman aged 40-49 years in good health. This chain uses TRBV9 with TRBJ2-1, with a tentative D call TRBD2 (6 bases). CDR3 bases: TGTGCCAGCAGCGTAGGGGGGGATCAACGGACGGCCTACAATGAGCAGTTCTTC. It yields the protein CASSVGGDQRTAYNEQFF.